The next 3 T cell receptor beta chains were all read from a single sample in a study of T-cell reconstitution after alpha-beta-depleted transplantation in children. Researchers prepared the TCRbeta library using unique molecular identifiers, the study reports. TCRdb ran MiXCR on the PCR reads and lists one entry per CDR3 protein. Found here are some 240,000 distinct CDR3 sequences, approximately 9.8% of them singletons; the top ten hold roughly 5.1%. This specimen was PBMCs from the stem cell graft donor, taken from the stem cell graft. These receptors were collected from a human donor who donated a stem cell graft to a child with SCID.

The table lists this clonotype with many counts. The chain has TRBV27 and TRBJ1-4; weak D call: TRBD1 (5 bases). There are 17 residues in the CDR3. The ends were cut back, 5 bases at V and 8 bases at J, with 24 bases in the middle. The germline V gene has CDR1 MNHEY and CDR2 SMNVEV (reference sequence). Here the CDR3 reads CASSDSKRDRLREKLFF. For the CDR3, the DNA is TGTGCCAGCAGTGACTCAAAGCGAGACAGACTACGGGAAAAACTGTTTTTT.

This clonotype was observed at least ten times. The chain joins TRBV5-1 to TRBJ2-3, with D possibly being TRBD2 (6 bases). CDR3 length: 15 amino acids. Germline values: CDR1 SGHRS, CDR2 YFSETQ. Trimming cost V 4 bases and J 2 bases, with 14 bases left between them. The CDR3 bases are TGCGCCAGCAGCCGAGCGGGTGACCCCACAGATACGCAGTATTTT. Translating gives CASSRAGDPTDTQYF.

This clonotype has ten or more counts. The chain uses TRBV7-2 and TRBJ1-1; D is undetermined. The CDR3 extends over 13 amino acids. V was cut by 5 bases and J by 4 bases, with 11 bases left in between. Per germline, CDR1 SGHTA and CDR2 FQGNSA. CDR3 DNA: TGTGCCAGCAGCGCACGTCGAAGCACTGAAGCTTTCTTT. Translating it yields CASSARRSTEAFF.